What follows are 32 T cell receptor beta chains derived from one specimen sequenced in a study of cytomegalovirus exposure and HLA in healthy donors. The data were produced by immunoSEQ multiplex PCR, yet TCRdb's version contains in-frame clones alone and is incomplete. The table lists some 86,000 clones, approximately 94% of them singletons. The sequencing sample was made of PBMCs. The source of these receptors is a woman aged 25 to 45 in good health and CMV-seronegative.

V usage is TRBV28 and J usage is TRBJ2-3, with TRBD1 matching 7 bases. The trim removed 8 bases at V and 3 bases at J, leaving 14 bases unmatched. Germline V CDR1 and CDR2: MDHEN, SYDVKM. The CDR3 spans 16 residues. Here the CDR3 reads CASSLGDSPGTDTQYF. The CDR3 DNA reads as TGTGCCAGCTCCTTGGGGGACAGCCCAGGTACAGATACGCAGTATTTT. The variable domain in full, completed from reference TRBV28 and TRBJ2-3, reads DVKVTQSSRYLVKRTGEKVFLECVQDMDHENMFWYRQDPGLGLRLIYFSYDVKMKEKGDIPEGYSVSREKKERFSLILESASTNQTSMYLCASSLGDSPGTDTQYFGPGTRLTVL.

The J gene is TRBJ1-1, the V gene TRBV5-6; 9 bases map to TRBD1. Germline lookup yields CDR1 SGHDT and CDR2 YYEEEE. CDR3 length: 15 amino acids. The ends lost 3 bases at V and 5 bases at J; junction bases unmatched: 8. The CDR3 nucleotides are TGTGCCAGCAGCTGGGGGACAGGGACAAGAACTGAAGCTTTCTTT. It translates to CASSWGTGTRTEAFF.

The chain links TRBV19 to TRBJ1-1, with D possibly matching TRBD1 (6 bases). The CDR3 covers 13 residues. Trimming removed 9 bases at V and 0 bases at J, with 11 bases between. Germline CDR1 is LNHDA and CDR2 is SQIVND (reference sequence). CDR3 DNA: TGTGCCAGCAAGGACAGCATGAACACTGAAGCTTTCTTT. Translated: CASKDSMNTEAFF.

The rearrangement links TRBV6-1 to TRBJ2-1, with TRBD2 as a possible D gene (7 bases). Germline CDR1 is MNHNS and CDR2 is SASEGT. This CDR3 comprises 16 residues. V gave up 5 bases and J gave up 0 bases, with 14 bases separating them. CDR3 DNA: TGTGCCAGCAGTAAAGGGGGGGGAAGCTCCTACAATGAGCAGTTCTTC. Protein sequence: CASSKGGGSSYNEQFF.

J is TRBJ2-1 and V is TRBV5-1; 10 bases are shared with TRBD2. Germline CDR1 and CDR2: SGHRS and YFSETQ. This CDR3 region has 15 residues. V trimming: 5 bases; J trimming: 5 bases; junction bases outside the gene matches: 7. In nucleotides, the CDR3 is TGCGCCAGCAGTTCTCTAGCGGGAGCCAACAATGAGCAGTTCTTC. Amino acid sequence: CASSSLAGANNEQFF.

V gene TRBV29-1 combines with J gene TRBJ2-7; no clear D gene. Germline CDR1 reads SQVTM; CDR2 reads ANQGSEA. CDR3 length: 11 amino acids. Trimming shortened V by 4 bases and J by 3 bases, and 7 bases separated the two germline ends. CDR3 region: CSVAEYYEQYF. The CDR3 nucleotides read TGCAGCGTTGCAGAGTACTACGAGCAGTACTTC.

The rearrangement links TRBV18 to TRBJ2-1; D ambiguous. The CDR3 is 12 residues long. Looked up from germline, CDR1 is KGHSH and CDR2 is LQKENI. The germline V and J ends were trimmed by 2 bases and 7 bases, with 6 bases remaining between them. CDR3 region: CASSPNANEQFF. In nucleotides, the CDR3 is TGTGCCAGCTCACCAAATGCGAATGAGCAGTTCTTC.

The sample holds a few counts of this clone. Within the sample, other DNA sequences also encode this same CDR3. V is TRBV15 and J is TRBJ2-6, with D perhaps matching TRBD1 (5 bases). CDR3 length: 15 residues. Germline CDR1 and CDR2: LNHNV and YYDKDF (reference sequence). Trimming removed 0 bases from V and 3 bases from J, with 6 bases in between. CDR3 protein: CATSRDRGGANVLTF. CDR3 DNA: TGTGCCACCAGCAGAGATAGGGGTGGGGCCAACGTCCTGACTTTC.

This clone was detected only once. The V and J genes are TRBV28 and TRBJ2-2, with unresolved D. Germline CDR1 and CDR2: MDHEN and SYDVKM. V lost 1 base, J lost 3 bases, and 9 bases lay in between. This CDR3 is 15 amino acids long. The CDR3 spells CASSLLGLHTGELFF. The DNA for the CDR3 is TGTGCCAGCAGTTTATTGGGCTTACACACCGGGGAGCTGTTTTTT.

V and J are TRBV30 and TRBJ1-2, with 7 bases lining up with TRBD1. From germline, CDR1 is GTSNPN and CDR2 SVGIG (reference sequence). V shed 1 base and J 4 bases; nucleotides not matched to a gene: 0. This CDR3 contains 12 residues. The DNA for the CDR3 is TGTGCCTGGAGTGGGACAGGCTATGGCTACACCTTC. Its translation: CAWSGTGYGYTF.

The chain carries TRBV19 and TRBJ1-2; TRBD1 matches at 7 bases. V trimming: 3 bases; J trimming: 10 bases; junction bases outside the gene matches: 2. This CDR3 contains 11 residues. CDR1 LNHDA and CDR2 SQIVND come from the germline V gene (reference sequence). The CDR3 DNA reads as TGTGCCAGTAGTATCAGGGGGGCCTACACCTTC. Its translation is CASSIRGAYTF.

This rearrangement joins TRBV5-1 to TRBJ1-2; 8 bases map to TRBD1. CDR3 length: 13 amino acids. After removal of 8 bases from V and 8 bases from J, the junction contained 11 bases not matched to a gene. Germline-derived CDR1 and CDR2 are SGHRS and YFSETQ. CDR3 residues: CARKGQGLGGYTF. CDR3 DNA: TGCGCCAGGAAAGGACAGGGTTTAGGGGGCTACACCTTC.

Regarding this clone: The junction shows a germline mismatch at one end, possibly a read error. The chain couples TRBV15 to TRBJ1-6; the D is unclear. There are 14 residues in the CDR3. Germline V gene data show CDR1 as LNHNV and CDR2 as YYDKDF (reference sequence). This chain's CDR3 is CAASRVVTNSPLHF. CDR3 sequence (DNA): TGTGCCGCCAGCAGAGTGGTAACAAATTCACCCCTCCACTTT.

The gene calls are TRBV7-9 and TRBJ1-1, with D possibly TRBD1 on 5 matching bases. Germline V lookup: CDR1 SEHNR, CDR2 FQNEAQ (reference sequence). V was trimmed by 7 bases and J by 0 bases, leaving 18 bases between them. The CDR3 sequence is 16 residues long. The CDR3 DNA follows: TGTGCCAGCAAACCCCCCGCCGGGGGGTTGAACACTGAAGCTTTCTTT. This codes for CASKPPAGGLNTEAFF.

The V and J genes are TRBV11-3 and TRBJ2-2, with 9 positions matching TRBD1. J gave up 6 bases and V 5 bases, and 10 bases lay outside the gene matches. Germline V gene sequence: CDR1 SGHNT, CDR2 YENEEA. The CDR3 length is 16 residues. The CDR3 nucleotides are TGTGCCAGCAGCCGAAACGGACAGGGGAGGTCCGGGGAGCTGTTTTTT. Translating gives CASSRNGQGRSGELFF.

The chain carries TRBV30 and TRBJ1-5; D call uncertain. CDR1 GTSNPN and CDR2 SVGIG come from the germline V gene (reference sequence). V was trimmed by 0 bases and J by 10 bases, leaving 13 bases between them. The CDR3 spans 13 residues. The CDR3 DNA reads TGTGCCTGGAGTGTAGCGGGCGGGAGACCCCAGCATTTT. Amino acids: CAWSVAGGRPQHF.

The chain carries TRBV30 and TRBJ2-7; D ambiguous. CDR1 is GTSNPN and CDR2 is SVGIG in the germline V gene (reference sequence). The CDR3 is 11 residues long. V was shortened by 4 bases and J by 2 bases, with 6 bases between the two germline ends. CDR3 in amino acids: CAWTTTYEQYF. The DNA for the CDR3 is TGTGCCTGGACTACGACCTACGAGCAGTACTTC.

V is TRBV7-2 and J is TRBJ1-2; D unresolved. The V and J ends lost 1 base and 3 bases respectively, with 6 bases between them. The CDR3 is made up of 13 amino acids. The germline V gene has CDR1 SGHTA and CDR2 FQGNSA. The CDR3 is CASSLDIDYGYTF. CDR3 DNA: TGTGCCAGCAGCTTAGATATAGACTATGGCTACACCTTC.

This chain joins TRBV9 and TRBJ2-7, with 9 bases matching TRBD1. Germline-derived CDR1 and CDR2 are SGDLS and YYNGEE. The trim removed 0 bases at V and 3 bases at J, leaving 4 bases unmatched. This CDR3 spans 15 amino acids. CDR3: CASSVGGTGNYEQYF. The DNA for the CDR3 is TGTGCCAGCAGCGTAGGAGGGACAGGGAACTACGAGCAGTACTTC.

This chain uses TRBV30 with TRBJ1-4, with 9 bases that match TRBD1. The CDR3 is made up of 13 amino acids. Germline V gene lookup returns CDR1 GTSNPN and CDR2 SVGIG (reference sequence). V trimming: 3 bases; J trimming: 8 bases; junction bases outside the gene matches: 4. DNA of the CDR3: TGTGCCTGGAGGGACAGGGGCAAAGAAAAACTGTTTTTT. Residues: CAWRDRGKEKLFF.

The V and J genes are TRBV7-9 and TRBJ2-7; 12 nucleotides line up with TRBD2. The CDR3 runs 14 residues. CDR1 and CDR2 from the germline V gene are SEHNR and FQNEAQ (reference sequence). With V trimmed by 4 bases and J by 3 bases, 1 base remained unmatched. The chain's CDR3 is CASSSGLAGYEQYF. The CDR3 region has the DNA TGTGCCAGCAGCTCGGGACTAGCGGGCTACGAGCAGTACTTC. Variable domain in full (rest from reference TRBV7-9 and TRBJ2-7): DTGVSQNPRHKITKRGQNVTFRCDPISEHNRLYWYRQTLGQGPEFLTYFQNEAQLEKSRLLSDRFSAERPKGSFSTLEIQRTEQGDSAMYLCASSSGLAGYEQYFGPGTRLTVT.

The V gene is TRBV7-2, the J gene TRBJ1-1; D not certain. The V and J ends lost 5 bases and 1 base respectively, with 14 bases between them. This CDR3 is built from 15 residues. Germline V gene sequence: CDR1 SGHTA, CDR2 FQGNSA. The CDR3 sequence is CASSHPSGPNTEAFF. Here the CDR3 DNA reads TGTGCCAGCAGCCACCCCAGCGGCCCGAACACTGAAGCTTTCTTT.

The rearrangement links TRBV30 to TRBJ2-4, with D possibly being TRBD1 (5 bases). The CDR3 length is 15 residues. Germline-derived CDR1 and CDR2 are GTSNPN and SVGIG (reference sequence). V lost 0 bases to trimming and J lost 4 bases, with 13 bases between them. The CDR3 bases are TGTGCCTGGAGTGTAGGCAGGGCGCGTAAAAACATTCAGTACTTC. Amino acid sequence: CAWSVGRARKNIQYF.

The V call is TRBV6-1, the J call TRBJ1-2; TRBD1 is a possible D gene (6 bases). V was pared by 1 base and J by 12 bases, with 12 bases between. Germline-derived CDR1 and CDR2 are MNHNS and SASEGT. The CDR3 has 12 amino acids. CDR3 nucleotides: TGTGCCAGCAGTGAAGGACAGGTTTTACACACCTTC. Residues: CASSEGQVLHTF.

The J gene is TRBJ2-7, the V gene TRBV10-3; 9 bases agree with TRBD2. The CDR3 sequence is 16 residues long. V was clipped by 0 bases and J by 0 bases; unmatched bases: 3. Per the germline V gene, CDR1 is ENHRY and CDR2 is SYGVKD. DNA of the CDR3: TGTGCCATCAGTGAGTCGATTAGCGGGAGCTCCTACGAGCAGTACTTC. It translates to CAISESISGSSYEQYF.

The chain links TRBV11-3 to TRBJ1-1; D call uncertain. The V and J ends lost 2 bases and 4 bases respectively, with 11 bases between them. This CDR3 is built from 14 residues. From germline, CDR1 is SGHNT and CDR2 YENEEA. The DNA of the CDR3 is TGTGCCAGCAGCTTACGGACTGGTAGCACTGAAGCTTTCTTT. Protein product: CASSLRTGSTEAFF. The entire variable domain, with the rest obtained from reference TRBV11-3 and TRBJ1-1, is as follows: EAGVVQSPRYKIIEKKQPVAFWCNPISGHNTLYWYLQNLGQGPELLIRYENEEAVDDSQLPKDRFSAERLKGVDSTLKIQPAELGDSAVYLCASSLRTGSTEAFFGQGTRLTVV.

This chain uses TRBV30 with TRBJ1-2, with 7 bases that match TRBD1. Germline V gene lookup returns CDR1 GTSNPN and CDR2 SVGIG (reference sequence). Trimming removed 2 bases from V and 2 bases from J; junction bases left unmatched: 8. The length of the CDR3 is 15 residues. The CDR3 spells CAWSTPGQINYGYTF. CDR3 DNA sequence: TGTGCCTGGAGTACCCCGGGACAGATAAACTATGGCTACACCTTC.

The chain carries TRBV11-2 and TRBJ1-3; no firm D call. V was clipped by 5 bases and J by 4 bases, with 9 bases between them. The CDR3 spans 13 residues. Germline assignment: CDR1 SGHAT and CDR2 FQNNGV. The CDR3 coding sequence is TGTGCCAGCAGCCCCGGGGTCGGAAACACCATATATTTT. It encodes CASSPGVGNTIYF.

This chain connects TRBV7-2 to TRBJ2-1, with D maybe TRBD2 (5 bases). Looked up from germline, CDR1 is SGHTA and CDR2 is FQGNSA. This CDR3 is 16 amino acids long. Trimming cost V 5 bases and J 4 bases, with 18 bases left between them. The CDR3 loop is CASSKDYNVAYNEQFF. The CDR3 DNA reads as TGTGCCAGCAGCAAAGACTATAACGTGGCATACAATGAGCAGTTCTTC.

The genes are TRBV4-1 and TRBJ1-1, with a possible D match to TRBD1 (5 bases). Between the trimmed V and J ends, which lost 3 bases and 4 bases, there was a span of 12 bases. This CDR3 is built from 14 residues. Germline-derived CDR1 and CDR2 are MGHRA and YSYEKL. CDR3 in amino acids: CASSQEGVGTEAFF. The CDR3, as DNA: TGCGCCAGCAGCCAGGAAGGGGTGGGCACTGAAGCTTTCTTT.

In this sample, this clone turned up once. The chain couples TRBV6-5 to TRBJ2-3, with D perhaps matching TRBD2 (7 bases). This CDR3 has 15 residues. Germline loops: CDR1 MNHEY, CDR2 SVGAGI. The V end lost 2 bases, the J end lost 1 base, and 10 bases lay between the germline ends. CDR3 sequence reads: CASSYGGGRTDTQYF. DNA of the CDR3: TGTGCCAGCAGTTACGGCGGGGGCCGCACAGATACGCAGTATTTT.

The CDR3 DNA is TGCGCCAGCAGCTTGGAGCCATTCCGGGACAGGGGGAACACTGAAGCTTTCTTT. Its protein product is CASSLEPFRDRGNTEAFF. The chain couples TRBV5-1 to TRBJ1-1; 10 bases are shared with TRBD1. CDR1 is SGHRS and CDR2 is YFSETQ in the germline V gene. The CDR3 runs to 18 residues. After removal of 0 bases from V and 1 base from J, the junction contained 9 bases not matched to a gene.